This T cell receptor (beta chain) originates from a study of T cell repertoires in ileal Crohn's disease. As for the study in general: Surgery for a complication: stricturing in about 61%, penetrating in roughly 39%.

Remarks on this clone: Its specificity is not known.

Per the germline V gene, CDR1 is MNHNS and CDR2 is SASEGT. The CDR3 is 13 residues long. V shed 11 bases and J shed 3 bases, with 16 bases lying between them. Notes on the study in general: Active smokers at surgery had more clonal expansions than non-smokers. Every patient over 26.8% clonality showed endoscopic recurrence.

Around 0.55 micrograms of biopsy DNA per sample underwent TCRB immunosequencing. Repertoires were generated with immunoSEQ multiplex PCR, while TCRdb's copy carries only in-frame clones and drops some. The sample comprises approximately 27,000 clones, about 81% of which are singletons, and 4.5% to 7% rests with the top ten. The receptor was isolated from an adult with Crohn's disease. The rearrangement links TRBV6-1 to TRBJ1-1; D is unclear. The sample was ileal tissue. The CDR3 protein is CASNQEGYTEAFF. The CDR3 nucleotides are TGTGCCTCCAACCAGGAGGGCTACACTGAAGCTTTCTTT.